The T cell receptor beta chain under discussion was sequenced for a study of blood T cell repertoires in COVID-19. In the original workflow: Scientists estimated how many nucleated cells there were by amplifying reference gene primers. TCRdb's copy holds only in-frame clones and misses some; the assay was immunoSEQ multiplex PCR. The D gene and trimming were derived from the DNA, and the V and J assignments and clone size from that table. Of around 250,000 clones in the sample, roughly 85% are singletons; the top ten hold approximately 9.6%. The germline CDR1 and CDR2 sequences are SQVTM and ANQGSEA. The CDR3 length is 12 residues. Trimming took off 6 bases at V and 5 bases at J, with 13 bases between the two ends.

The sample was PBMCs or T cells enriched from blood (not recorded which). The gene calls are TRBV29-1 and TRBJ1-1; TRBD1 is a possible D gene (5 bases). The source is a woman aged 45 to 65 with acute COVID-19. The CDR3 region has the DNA TGCAGCGTGGACCCAGGGAGGACTGAAGCTTTCTTT. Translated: CSVDPGRTEAFF.